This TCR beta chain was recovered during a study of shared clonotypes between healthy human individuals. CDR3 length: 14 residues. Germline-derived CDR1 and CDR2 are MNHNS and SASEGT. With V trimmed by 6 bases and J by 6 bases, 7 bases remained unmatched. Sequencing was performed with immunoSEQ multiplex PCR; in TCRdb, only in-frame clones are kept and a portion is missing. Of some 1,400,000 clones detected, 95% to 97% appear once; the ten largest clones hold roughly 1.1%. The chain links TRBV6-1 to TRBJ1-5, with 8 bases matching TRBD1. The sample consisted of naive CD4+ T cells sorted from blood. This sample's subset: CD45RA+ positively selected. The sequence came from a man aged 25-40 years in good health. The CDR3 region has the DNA TGTGCCAGCAGCCATACAGGGGGGGGTCAGCCCCAGCATTTT. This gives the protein CASSHTGGGQPQHF.